A selection of T cell receptor beta chains follows, all from one sample in a study of blood T cell repertoires in COVID-19. TCRdb keeps only in-frame clones here, not all; method: immunoSEQ multiplex PCR. The sample includes about 25,000 clones, 65% to 90% of them seen just once. Sequences were obtained from peripheral blood. The receptors derive from a man between 70 and 80 years old with acute or convalescent COVID-19. The CDR3 runs from the conserved cysteine through the conserved F or W. D genes are given only for firm matches. Clone size is given for some rows only: seen once, a few or many times, or a class if the clone is expanded.

NA	TRBJ1-1	TRBV4-3	NA	CASSVEGGNTEAFF	TGCGCCAGCAGCGTCGAAGGGGGGAACACTGAAGCTTTCTTT
TRBD2	TRBJ2-3	TRBV19	once	CASSLGLASTDTQYF	TGTGCCAGTAGTCTTGGACTAGCTTCCACAGATACGCAGTATTTT
TRBD1	TRBJ1-5	TRBV6-2/TRBV6-3	medium-sized	CASSPRTGSGSNQPQHF	TGTGCCAGCAGCCCTAGGACAGGGTCCGGTAGCAATCAGCCCCAGCATTTT
NA	TRBJ2-2	TRBV19	NA	CASSMAQGNTGELFF	TGTGCCAGTAGTATGGCACAGGGGAACACCGGGGAGCTGTTTTTT
NA	TRBJ2-5	TRBV25-1	NA	CASSEYRGEGETQYF	TGTGCCAGCAGTGAATATAGGGGGGAGGGGGAGACCCAGTACTTC
NA	TRBJ2-7	TRBV11-3	NA	CASSLEAGREQYF	TGTGCCAGCAGCTTAGAAGCAGGGCGCGAGCAGTACTTC
NA	TRBJ1-5	TRBV11-2	NA	CASSFSGDQPQHF	TGTGCCAGCAGCTTCTCAGGGGATCAGCCCCAGCATTTT
TRBD2	TRBJ2-7	TRBV13	NA	CASSSGPGTSGEQYF	TGTGCCAGCAGCTCCGGGCCCGGGACTAGCGGGGAGCAGTACTTC
NA	TRBJ2-3	TRBV6-1	NA	CASSEVSSGTDTQYF	TGTGCCAGCAGTGAAGTATCCAGCGGCACAGATACGCAGTATTTT
NA	TRBJ1-3	TRBV19	NA	CASSPTGSGNTIYF	TGTGCCAGTAGTCCGACAGGCTCTGGAAACACCATATATTTT
NA	TRBJ2-1	TRBV30	NA	CAWSVPSGSYNEQFF	TGTGCCTGGAGTGTACCCAGCGGGTCCTACAATGAGCAGTTCTTC
TRBD1	TRBJ1-1	TRBV7-3	NA	CASSSTGNVNTEAFF	TGTGCCAGCAGCTCGACAGGGAACGTGAACACTGAAGCTTTCTTT
NA	TRBJ2-2	TRBV11-3	NA	CASSLIRGGELFF	TGTGCCAGCAGCTTGATACGGGGCGGGGAGCTGTTTTTT
TRBD2	TRBJ2-2	TRBV19	once	CASSTRTSGRNTGELFF	TGTGCCAGTAGTACCCGAACTAGCGGGAGGAACACCGGGGAGCTGTTTTTT
TRBD1	TRBJ1-1	TRBV5-8	NA	CASSHDREEAFF	TGTGCCAGCAGCCATGACAGGGAAGAGGCTTTCTTT
TRBD1	TRBJ1-1	TRBV7-9	NA	CASSLAPGQFLNTEAFF	TGTGCCAGCAGCTTAGCGCCGGGACAGTTCTTGAACACTGAAGCTTTCTTT
NA	TRBJ1-6	TRBV5-4	once	CASSLGEPGEGMPLHF	TGTGCCAGCAGCTTGGGGGAGCCAGGTGAGGGTATGCCCCTCCACTTT
NA	TRBJ2-5	TRBV4-3	NA	CASSHGPGQQETQYF	TGCGCCAGCAGCCATGGCCCAGGACAGCAAGAGACCCAGTACTTC
TRBD2	TRBJ2-3	TRBV24-1	NA	CATSDTGGPGDTQYF	TGTGCCACCAGTGATACGGGGGGGCCCGGAGATACGCAGTATTTT
NA	TRBJ1-1	TRBV19	medium-sized	CASTGWATGQKAFF	TGTGCCAGTACGGGGTGGGCAACGGGACAAAAAGCTTTCTTT
NA	TRBJ1-2	TRBV19	NA	CASKKVIANYGYTF	TGTGCCAGTAAGAAAGTGATAGCTAACTATGGCTACACCTTC
NA	TRBJ1-4	TRBV27	NA	CASSPLKGRSEKLFF	TGTGCCAGCAGTCCGCTTAAGGGGCGTTCTGAAAAACTGTTTTTT
NA	TRBJ2-5	TRBV10-3	few	CAISEPRQETQYF	TGTGCCATCAGTGAGCCGCGGCAAGAGACCCAGTACTTC
TRBD1	TRBJ1-1	TRBV5-6	once	CASSPTGANTEAFF	TGTGCCAGCAGCCCGACAGGGGCGAACACTGAAGCTTTCTTT
NA	TRBJ2-5	TRBV7-2	NA	CASSLQVGRGGETQYF	TGTGCCAGCAGCTTACAAGTTGGCAGGGGAGGGGAGACCCAGTACTTC
NA	TRBJ1-2	TRBV29-1	once	CSVLLYGYTF	TGCAGCGTTCTCCTCTATGGCTACACCTTC